This is a list of T cell receptor beta chains from one sample in a study of T cells in Graves' hyperthyroidism and ophthalmopathy. One entry per CDR3 protein, called by TCRdb with MiXCR from the multiplex PCR reads. There are approximately 600,000 distinct CDR3 sequences in the sample; roughly 14% occur only once, and 5% to 7% lies in the top ten. The sequencing sample was made of blood. All receptors derive from a woman aged 25-40 years with Graves' hyperthyroidism that later progressed to Graves' ophthalmopathy. CDR3s include the opening cysteine and the closing phenylalanine or tryptophan. A D gene is named only where the DNA matches it firmly. Not every row has a clone size; where given, it reads once, few, many or a size class.

D: TRBD2
size: .
J: TRBJ2-1
V: TRBV7-3
DNA: TGTGCCAGCAGCTTAACTAGGACTAGCGGGTCGGTCGATGAGCAGTTCTTC
CDR3: CASSLTRTSGSVDEQFF

D: TRBD2
size: many
J: TRBJ2-1
V: TRBV20-1
DNA: TGCAGTGCTAGAGATCGGCTGGCGGGAGGAGGCGATGAGCAGTTCTTC
CDR3: CSARDRLAGGGDEQFF

D: TRBD1
size: few
J: TRBJ2-7
V: TRBV30
DNA: TGTACCTGGAGTGCAACGGGACAGACCTACGAGCAGTACTTC
CDR3: CTWSATGQTYEQYF

D: .
size: .
J: TRBJ2-7
V: TRBV6-2/TRBV6-3
DNA: TGTGCCAGCTTGGGTTACTACGAGCAGTACTTC
CDR3: CASLGYYEQYF

D: .
size: many
J: TRBJ1-1
V: TRBV27
DNA: TGTGCCAGCAGTTTACAAGGCCTCGGGGTAGCGACTGAAGCTTTCTTT
CDR3: CASSLQGLGVATEAFF

D: .
size: many
J: TRBJ2-1
V: TRBV4-1
DNA: TGCGCCAGCAGCCACATCCTTAGGGCAAACAATGAGCAGTTCTTC
CDR3: CASSHILRANNEQFF

D: TRBD1
size: many
J: TRBJ2-1
V: TRBV29-1
DNA: TGCAGCGTTGAAGACGGACAGGGGCTGTACAATGAGCAGTTCTTC
CDR3: CSVEDGQGLYNEQFF

D: TRBD2
size: many
J: TRBJ2-1
V: TRBV12-3/TRBV12-4
DNA: TGTGCCAGCAGTTTAATTAGCGGGAGGGCCAATGAGCAGTTCTTC
CDR3: CASSLISGRANEQFF

D: TRBD2
size: many
J: TRBJ2-1
V: TRBV12-3/TRBV12-4
DNA: TGTGCCAGCAGTTTAAGTACTAGCGGGACCAATGAGCAGTTCTTC
CDR3: CASSLSTSGTNEQFF

D: .
size: many
J: TRBJ1-1
V: TRBV12-5
DNA: TGTGCTAGTGGTTTGGAAACAAAAGCTGAAGCTTTCTTT
CDR3: CASGLETKAEAFF

D: TRBD1
size: .
J: TRBJ1-2
V: TRBV4-1
DNA: TGCGCCAGCAGCCAGCCCCGGGACAGGAATTCCTATGGCTACACCTTC
CDR3: CASSQPRDRNSYGYTF

D: .
size: many
J: TRBJ2-1
V: TRBV12-3/TRBV12-4
DNA: TGTGCCAGCAGTTTACCAACTCAACTTAATGAGCAGTTCTTC
CDR3: CASSLPTQLNEQFF

D: .
size: many
J: TRBJ2-3
V: TRBV28
DNA: TGTGCCCGGCGGTCAGGGGCCACAGATACGCAGTATTTT
CDR3: CARRSGATDTQYF

D: .
size: many
J: TRBJ2-6
V: TRBV6-1
DNA: TGTGCCAGCAGACGACCCGGATCTGGGGCCAACGTCCTGACTTTC
CDR3: CASRRPGSGANVLTF

D: .
size: many
J: TRBJ2-3
V: TRBV5-1
DNA: TGCGCCAGCAGCTCCAACTACCTCACAGATACGCAGTATTTT
CDR3: CASSSNYLTDTQYF

D: .
size: .
J: TRBJ1-1
V: TRBV30
DNA: TGTGCCTGGAGTTTGGGGGGACTATCGAACACTGAAGCTTTCTTT
CDR3: CAWSLGGLSNTEAFF

D: .
size: .
J: TRBJ1-1
V: TRBV24-1
DNA: TGTGCCACCAGTAGTAGGGGCGCCCCTGAAGCTTTCTTT
CDR3: CATSSRGAPEAFF

D: TRBD2
size: .
J: TRBJ2-1
V: TRBV6-2/TRBV6-3
DNA: TGTGCCAGCACCCATGACGGGGGGTGGGGGAATGAGCAGTTCTTC
CDR3: CASTHDGGWGNEQFF

D: TRBD1
size: many
J: TRBJ1-5
V: TRBV28
DNA: TGTGCCAGCAGTTGGGGACAGTCGGTGCAATTCCATTTT
CDR3: CASSWGQSVQFHF

D: .
size: many
J: TRBJ1-2
V: TRBV2
DNA: TGTGCCAGCAGTGAAACATTCAGGAGGGAGGACTATGGCTACACCTTC
CDR3: CASSETFRREDYGYTF

D: .
size: few
J: TRBJ2-7
V: TRBV7-8
DNA: TGTGCCAGCAGCCTTCCCCGGGGACGGACCGACACCTACGACGAGCAGTACTTC
CDR3: CASSLPRGRTDTYDEQYF

D: .
size: .
J: TRBJ2-7
V: TRBV5-6
DNA: TGTACCAGCAGTCTCTCTACAGGGATAGCCTCCTACGAGCAGTACTTC
CDR3: CTSSLSTGIASYEQYF

D: TRBD2
size: .
J: TRBJ2-3
V: TRBV28
DNA: TGTGCCAGCAGTTCGACTAGCGAGGCAGATACGCAGTATTTT
CDR3: CASSSTSEADTQYF

D: .
size: many
J: TRBJ1-2
V: TRBV7-2
DNA: TGTGCCAGCAGCGAAGCTACCGGGACGGCCTATGGCTACACCTTC
CDR3: CASSEATGTAYGYTF

D: .
size: many
J: TRBJ2-2
V: TRBV20-1
DNA: TGCAGTGCTAGACCTAGCTTAAACACCGGGGAGCTGTTTTTT
CDR3: CSARPSLNTGELFF

D: .
size: many
J: TRBJ2-7
V: TRBV6-1
DNA: TGTGCCAGCAGTGAAGGTGGGGTCTCCTACGAGCAGTACTTC
CDR3: CASSEGGVSYEQYF

D: .
size: few
J: TRBJ1-4
V: TRBV18
DNA: TGTGCCAGCTCACCCCGGCCAGAAGGGAGGGGGAGTGAAAAACTGGTTTTT
CDR3: CASSPRPEGRGSEKLVF

D: .
size: many
J: TRBJ1-1
V: TRBV20-1
DNA: TGCAGTGCTAGAGAACCGGGGGGGCACACTGAAGCTTTCTTT
CDR3: CSAREPGGHTEAFF

D: TRBD2
size: many
J: TRBJ2-5
V: TRBV14
DNA: TGTGCCAGCAGCCAGCTAGCGGGAGATCTAGAGACCCAGTACTTC
CDR3: CASSQLAGDLETQYF

D: .
size: many
J: TRBJ2-1
V: TRBV30
DNA: TGTGCCTGGAGTGTAAAAAATGAGCAGTTCTTC
CDR3: CAWSVKNEQFF

D: TRBD1
size: many
J: TRBJ1-2
V: TRBV6-2/TRBV6-3
DNA: TGTGCCAGCAGTTACTCCCCCACAGGGGAGCCTTATGGCTACACCTTC
CDR3: CASSYSPTGEPYGYTF

D: .
size: .
J: TRBJ2-1
V: TRBV20-1
DNA: TGCAGTGCTAGAGGTTTGGACGGGGCTGACAATGAGCAGTTCTTC
CDR3: CSARGLDGADNEQFF

D: .
size: .
J: TRBJ2-5
V: TRBV18
DNA: TGTGCCAGCTCAACAGACAGAAACCAAGAGACCCAGTACTTC
CDR3: CASSTDRNQETQYF

D: TRBD2
size: few
J: TRBJ2-2
V: TRBV28
DNA: TGTGCCAGCAGGCGGGTGGCTAGCGGGAACACCGGGGAGCTGTTTTTT
CDR3: CASRRVASGNTGELFF

D: .
size: .
J: TRBJ2-1
V: TRBV19
DNA: TGTGCCAGTAGTATGGGACTCTCCTACAATGAGCAGTTCTTC
CDR3: CASSMGLSYNEQFF

D: .
size: few
J: TRBJ2-3
V: TRBV2
DNA: TGTGCCAGCAGCTCAATGTACCGGATAGATACGCAGTATTTT
CDR3: CASSSMYRIDTQYF

D: TRBD1
size: few
J: TRBJ1-2
V: TRBV27
DNA: TGTGCCAGCAGTTTCGGACAGGGCCTCTATGGCTACACCTTC
CDR3: CASSFGQGLYGYTF

D: .
size: many
J: TRBJ1-1
V: TRBV24-1
DNA: TGTGCCACCAGTGTAGGGAAGAACACTGAAGCTTTCTTT
CDR3: CATSVGKNTEAFF

D: .
size: many
J: TRBJ1-5
V: TRBV25-1
DNA: TGTGCCAGCAGTGAACCCGGAGACAATCAGCCCCAGCATTTT
CDR3: CASSEPGDNQPQHF

D: .
size: .
J: TRBJ2-1
V: TRBV5-6
DNA: TGTGCCAGCAGCTTGTTGACTAGCTACAATGAGCAGTTCTTC
CDR3: CASSLLTSYNEQFF

D: .
size: many
J: TRBJ1-1
V: TRBV29-1
DNA: TGCAGCGTTGGCCGGCAGAACACTGAAGCTTTCTTT
CDR3: CSVGRQNTEAFF

D: TRBD1
size: few
J: TRBJ1-1
V: TRBV5-8
DNA: TGTGCCAGCAGTAACCCCGGGACAGCGAACACTGAAGCTTTCTTT
CDR3: CASSNPGTANTEAFF

D: TRBD1
size: many
J: TRBJ1-2
V: TRBV6-1
DNA: TGTGCCAGCCGGGACAGGCGAAACTATGGCTACACCTTC
CDR3: CASRDRRNYGYTF

D: .
size: .
J: TRBJ2-2
V: TRBV20-1
DNA: TGCAGTGCGGGGCAGGAGAACACCGGGGAGCTGTTTTTT
CDR3: CSAGQENTGELFF

D: TRBD2
size: few
J: TRBJ2-1
V: TRBV19
DNA: TGTGCCAGTCGTGGTAGCGGGGGGTCAGGGGAGCAGTTCTTC
CDR3: CASRGSGGSGEQFF

D: .
size: many
J: TRBJ2-7
V: TRBV19
DNA: TGTGCCAGTAGTCCTAGGGTCTTCTCGAGCTCCTACGAGCAGTACTTC
CDR3: CASSPRVFSSSYEQYF

D: TRBD1
size: many
J: TRBJ1-6
V: TRBV10-3
DNA: TGTGCCATCGGACAGGGCGGCAATTCACCCCTCCACTTT
CDR3: CAIGQGGNSPLHF

D: TRBD2
size: .
J: TRBJ2-3
V: TRBV6-9
DNA: TGTGCCAGCAGATTAGCGGGAGCGGGGGGAGATACGCAGTATTTT
CDR3: CASRLAGAGGDTQYF

D: .
size: few
J: TRBJ1-6
V: TRBV27
DNA: TGTGCCAGCAGTTTTTCGACAGGTTATAATTCACCCCTCCACTTT
CDR3: CASSFSTGYNSPLHF